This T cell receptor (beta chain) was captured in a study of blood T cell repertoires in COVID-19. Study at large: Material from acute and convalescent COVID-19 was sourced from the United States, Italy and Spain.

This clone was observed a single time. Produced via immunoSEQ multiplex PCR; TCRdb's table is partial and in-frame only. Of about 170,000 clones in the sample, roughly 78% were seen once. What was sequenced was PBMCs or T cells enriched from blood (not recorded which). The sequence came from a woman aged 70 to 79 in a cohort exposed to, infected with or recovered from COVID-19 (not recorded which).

Here the CDR3 reads CAWRAAGYTGELFF. The CDR3, as DNA: TGTGCCTGGAGAGCAGCGGGGTACACCGGGGAGCTGTTTTTT. The chain joins TRBV30 to TRBJ2-2; 7 bases match TRBD2. Germline CDR1 is GTSNPN and CDR2 is SVGIG (reference sequence). This CDR3 comprises 14 residues. With V trimmed by 3 bases and J by 3 bases, 4 bases remained unmatched.